The 26 T cell receptor beta chains below were found in one sample sequenced in a study of T cells after yellow fever vaccination. TCRdb used MiXCR to reprocess the 5' RACE reads, holding one entry per CDR3 protein. Found here are roughly 500,000 distinct CDR3 sequences, 15% to 20% of them singletons; the top ten hold 13% to 15%. The specimen was PBMCs, collected 15 days after the yellow fever booster vaccination. The source of these receptors is a man younger than 40 who received the YFV17D yellow fever vaccine.

This clonotype was counted a few times. The chain is built from TRBV5-1 and TRBJ2-3, with D unresolved. The CDR3 totals 15 residues. With 2 bases removed from V and 1 base from J, the gap between germline ends came to 11 bases. Germline V gives CDR1 SGHRS, CDR2 YFSETQ. The CDR3 reads CASSLSIPGTDTQYF. The CDR3 coding sequence is TGCGCCAGCAGCTTATCAATCCCGGGCACAGATACGCAGTATTTT. Full variable domain (outside the CDR3, taken from reference TRBV5-1 and TRBJ2-3): KAGVTQTPRYLIKTRGQQVTLSCSPISGHRSVSWYQQTPGQGLQFLFEYFSETQRNKGNFPGRFSGRQFSNSRSEMNVSTLELGDSALYLCASSLSIPGTDTQYFGPGTRLTVL.

The chain joins TRBV12-3 or TRBV12-4 to TRBJ1-2; no firm D call. This CDR3 is 13 amino acids long. V lost 3 bases and J lost 0, with 5 bases in between. CDR3 loop: CASSFGANYGYTF. CDR3 sequence (DNA): TGTGCCAGCAGTTTTGGGGCTAACTATGGCTACACCTTC.

The chain is built from TRBV29-1 and TRBJ1-1; TRBD1 matches at 9 bases. The length of the CDR3 is 14 residues. The junction had 8 bases not matched to a gene; V was cut back by 6 bases and J by 3 bases. Germline V CDR1 and CDR2: SQVTM, ANQGSEA. CDR3 loop: CSVSGTGWDTEAFF. In nucleotides, the CDR3 is TGCAGCGTCTCCGGGACAGGGTGGGACACTGAAGCTTTCTTT.

This clonotype was seen only a few times. The chain has TRBV7-2 and TRBJ2-7; 9 nucleotides match TRBD1. The CDR3 runs 16 residues. Losses at the gene ends were 5 bases for V and 0 bases for J; bases not matched to a gene: 8. CDR1 is SGHTA, CDR2 FQGNSA, per germline. CDR3: CASSTTGTGISYEQYF. CDR3 nucleotide sequence: TGTGCCAGCAGCACCACCGGGACAGGGATCTCCTACGAGCAGTACTTC.

The chain employs TRBV6-2 or TRBV6-3 and TRBJ1-1, with D unclear. The germline V and J ends were trimmed by 2 bases and 1 base, with 8 bases remaining between them. This CDR3 contains 14 residues. CDR1 MNHEY and CDR2 SVGEGT come from the germline V gene. CDR3 sequence (DNA): TGTGCCAGCAGTTACGGGGTTTCGAACACTGAAGCTTTCTTT. This translates into CASSYGVSNTEAFF.

The chain combines TRBV19 with TRBJ2-2; weak D call: TRBD1 (5 bases). V was shortened by 6 bases and J by 3 bases, with 14 bases between the two germline ends. Germline V gene sequence: CDR1 LNHDA, CDR2 SQIVND (reference sequence). CDR3 length: 15 amino acids. The CDR3 loop reads CASRRGRVDTGELFF. The CDR3 DNA reads TGTGCCAGTAGGAGAGGCAGGGTGGACACCGGGGAGCTGTTTTTT.

The genes are TRBV28 and TRBJ2-7; unclear D gene. The CDR3 extends over 12 amino acids. Germline V gene data show CDR1 as MDHEN and CDR2 as SYDVKM. The V end lost 2 bases, the J end lost 9 bases, and 11 bases lay between the germline ends. CDR3 DNA: TGTGCCAGCAGTTTAGGCACCTCGCCGCAGTACTTC. This gives the protein CASSLGTSPQYF. Full variable domain (remainder filled in from reference TRBV28 and TRBJ2-7): DVKVTQSSRYLVKRTGEKVFLECVQDMDHENMFWYRQDPGLGLRLIYFSYDVKMKEKGDIPEGYSVSREKKERFSLILESASTNQTSMYLCASSLGTSPQYFGPGTRLTVT.

In its sample, this clonotype was seen a few times. The J gene is TRBJ2-3, the V gene TRBV6-1; the D gene could be TRBD1 or TRBD2 (5 bases each). V lost 7 bases and J 10 bases, leaving 15 bases between the germline ends. The CDR3 consists of 12 residues. Germline V gives CDR1 MNHNS, CDR2 SASEGT. Here the CDR3 DNA reads TGTGCCAGCAATGGGGGTTATGTAGCGCAGTATTTT. It is translated as CASNGGYVAQYF.

DNA for the CDR3: TGCAGCTCTATCACCATATCTGGAATGAGAGCTTTCTTT. It codes for CSSITISGMRAFF. The rearrangement joins TRBV29-1 to TRBJ1-1; D unresolved. The CDR3 is 13 amino acids. V lost 8 bases, J lost 10 bases, and 23 bases lay in between. The germline V gene encodes CDR1 SQVTM and CDR2 ANQGSEA.

The table lists this clonotype with many counts. A read error may account for a junction end that differs from germline. The chain uses TRBV5-1 and TRBJ2-1, with D possibly TRBD2 on 7 matching bases. The CDR3 covers 15 residues. Germline lookup yields CDR1 SGHRS and CDR2 YFSETQ. Written as DNA, the CDR3 is TGTGCCAGCAGTTTGAGCGGCGGGGGCAACAATGAGCAGTTCTTC. Translated: CASSLSGGGNNEQFF.

A few counts support this clonotype. The rearrangement joins TRBV7-2 to TRBJ2-7, with 11 bases that match TRBD1. The germline CDR1 and CDR2 sequences are SGHTA and FQGNSA. V lost 1 base, J lost 3 bases, and 5 bases stayed unmatched. This CDR3 is 16 amino acids long. The chain's CDR3 is CASSLGGTGGGYEQYF. CDR3 coding DNA: TGTGCCAGCAGCTTAGGGGGGACAGGGGGAGGCTACGAGCAGTACTTC.

This clonotype was counted many times. This chain uses TRBV5-1 with TRBJ1-1, with D tentatively TRBD1 (6 bases). Germline V gene lookup returns CDR1 SGHRS and CDR2 YFSETQ. CDR3 size: 14 residues. V gave up 4 bases and J gave up 2 bases, with 12 bases separating them. This CDR3 is CASSPNRVNTEAFF. The DNA of the CDR3 is TGCGCCAGCAGCCCAAACAGGGTTAACACTGAAGCTTTCTTT.

V usage is TRBV5-6 and J usage is TRBJ1-1; D is uncertain. The germline CDR1 and CDR2 sequences are SGHDT and YYEEEE. The length of the CDR3 is 17 residues. V shed 1 base and J shed 8 bases, with 24 bases lying between them. The CDR3 sequence is CASSLKARPHREDEAFF. DNA for the CDR3: TGTGCCAGCAGCTTGAAAGCTAGGCCTCACAGAGAAGACGAAGCTTTCTTT.

The rearrangement joins TRBV11-2 to TRBJ1-1; D perhaps matches TRBD1 (5 bases). The CDR3 loop spans 14 amino acids. Trimming cost V 5 bases and J 5 bases, with 15 bases left between them. Germline values: CDR1 SGHAT, CDR2 FQNNGV. The CDR3 DNA reads as TGTGCCAGCAGCCCACAGGCCCTGCGAACTGAAGCTTTCTTT. The encoded protein is CASSPQALRTEAFF.

This clonotype was seen only a few times. The chain has TRBV5-6 and TRBJ2-5; TRBD1 matches 9 bases. This CDR3 is built from 15 residues. V dropped 4 bases and J dropped 2; count of bases not matched to a gene: 6. Germline V CDR1 and CDR2: SGHDT, YYEEEE. The CDR3 DNA sequence: TGTGCCAGCAGCATTGGACAGGGGATACAAGAGACCCAGTACTTC. Its translation is CASSIGQGIQETQYF.

The chain carries TRBV4-1 and TRBJ2-5, with TRBD1 identical over 9 bases. The J segment lost 5 bases and the V segment lost 4 bases, leaving 8 bases of the junction unmatched. The CDR3 totals 15 residues. CDR1 and CDR2 (germline): MGHRA, YSYEKL. The DNA of the CDR3 is TGCGCCAGCAGCCCCCGGGACAGGGTTTCGGAGACCCAGTACTTC. It encodes CASSPRDRVSETQYF.

The chain carries TRBV10-3 and TRBJ2-7, with 8 bases identical to TRBD2. Germline V lookup: CDR1 ENHRY, CDR2 SYGVKD. Trimming removed 7 bases from V and 7 bases from J; junction bases left unmatched: 9. The CDR3 extends over 13 amino acids. In DNA, the CDR3 is TGTGCCATCATGAGTAGCGGGACTCGGGAGCAGTACTTC. The encoded protein is CAIMSSGTREQYF.

This clonotype was seen more than once but under ten times. The rearrangement links TRBV27 to TRBJ1-1, with D possibly being TRBD1 (5 bases). Trimming took off 8 bases at V and 3 bases at J, with 13 bases between the two ends. Germline assignment: CDR1 MNHEY and CDR2 SMNVEV (reference sequence). This CDR3 has 13 residues. The CDR3 coding sequence is TGTGCCAGCGGACCCAGAGGGGACACTGAAGCTTTCTTT. The encoded protein is CASGPRGDTEAFF.

This clonotype came up a few times. The V call is TRBV12-3 or TRBV12-4, the J call TRBJ2-5; TRBD2 is a possible D gene (5 bases). There are 16 residues in the CDR3. V was cut by 2 bases and J by 1 base, with 14 bases left in between. The CDR3 here is CASSLYGVRSQETQYF. As DNA, the CDR3 is TGTGCCAGCAGTTTATACGGGGTGCGCTCCCAAGAGACCCAGTACTTC.

The gene calls are TRBV5-1 and TRBJ2-7; 7 nucleotides align to TRBD2. Per the germline V gene, CDR1 is SGHRS and CDR2 is YFSETQ. After removal of 3 bases from V and 2 bases from J, the junction contained 8 bases not matched to a gene. This CDR3 comprises 15 residues. CDR3 protein: CASSSVGGGPYEQYF. The CDR3 DNA follows: TGCGCCAGCAGCTCTGTGGGGGGAGGGCCCTACGAGCAGTACTTC.

This clonotype was counted between two and nine times. This rearrangement joins TRBV6-5 to TRBJ2-3; D is perhaps TRBD2 (5 bases). The V and J ends lost 1 base and 6 bases respectively, with 11 bases between them. The CDR3 contains 14 residues. Germline V gene data show CDR1 as MNHEY and CDR2 as SVGAGI. CDR3 in DNA: TGTGCCAGCAGTTACTTGCCCACGGGGGATACGCAGTATTTT. Protein product: CASSYLPTGDTQYF.

The V gene is TRBV20-1, the J gene TRBJ1-5, with D maybe TRBD1 (6 bases). Germline CDR1 is DFQATT and CDR2 is SNEGSKA (reference sequence). The CDR3 sequence is 14 residues long. Trimming took 3 bases from V and 7 from J, leaving 16 bases between them. CDR3 nucleotides: TGCAGTGCTAGGGGGAGGGGGTTGGACCAGCCCCAGCATTTT. Residues: CSARGRGLDQPQHF.

This clonotype has a count of ten or more. This chain uses TRBV7-6 with TRBJ2-7; 8 nucleotides align to TRBD1. Germline V gives CDR1 SGHVS, CDR2 FNYEAQ. This CDR3 spans 14 amino acids. With 5 bases clipped from V and 4 bases from J, the junction kept 7 bases outside the gene matches. As DNA, the CDR3 is TGTGCCAGCAGCCCCGACAGGGGTGCTTACGAGCAGTACTTC. Encoded protein: CASSPDRGAYEQYF.

This rearrangement joins TRBV5-5 to TRBJ2-5; D not certain. The CDR3 spans 15 residues. Per the germline V gene, CDR1 is SGHKS and CDR2 is YYEKEE (reference sequence). The V and J ends lost 0 bases and 1 base respectively, with 10 bases between them. The CDR3 spells CASSLAVAPQETQYF. As DNA, the CDR3 is TGTGCCAGCAGCTTGGCGGTGGCGCCCCAAGAGACCCAGTACTTC.

The V and J genes are TRBV12-2 and TRBJ1-1. TRBV12-2 is reported as a pseudogene. The CDR3 contains 17 residues. CDR3 loop: CASRLWDYRTMNTEAFF. CDR3 coding DNA: TGTGCAAGTCGCCTTTGGGACTATAGGACCATGAACACTGAAGCTTTCTTT.

This rearrangement joins TRBV28 to TRBJ2-1; D unresolved. V lost 7 bases to trimming and J lost 6 bases, with 10 bases between them. Germline loops: CDR1 MDHEN, CDR2 SYDVKM. The CDR3 sequence is 12 residues long. CDR3 in amino acids: CASTSLTNEQFF. CDR3 DNA: TGTGCCAGCACCTCATTAACCAATGAGCAGTTCTTC.